Below are 9 T cell receptor beta chains sequenced from a single sample in a study of cytomegalovirus exposure and HLA in healthy donors. PCR was performed using 60 Vbeta and 13 Jbeta primers. Sequenced by immunoSEQ multiplex PCR; TCRdb stores in-frame clones only, minus some. The data hold about 140,000 clones, with 60% to 80% observed a single time. The sequencing input was PBMCs. The receptors derive from a young man in good health and CMV-seronegative.

The chain carries TRBV28 and TRBJ2-7; D gene uncertain. CDR1 is MDHEN and CDR2 is SYDVKM in the germline V gene. V gave up 3 bases and J gave up 5 bases, with 8 bases separating them. CDR3 length: 12 amino acids. The CDR3 region is CASSLWANEQYF. The CDR3 region has the DNA TGTGCCAGCAGTTTGTGGGCAAACGAGCAGTACTTC.

The chain uses TRBV18 and TRBJ2-7; the match to TRBD1 covers 7 bases. From germline, CDR1 is KGHSH and CDR2 LQKENI. This CDR3 has 14 residues. V shed 4 bases and J 1 base; nucleotides not matched to a gene: 4. The CDR3 DNA reads TGTGCCAGCTCACTACGGGACAGTTCCTACGAGCAGTACTTC. It is translated as CASSLRDSSYEQYF.

V gene TRBV5-1 combines with J gene TRBJ2-7; 10 bases are shared with TRBD1. With V trimmed by 2 bases and J by 4 bases, 6 bases remained unmatched. CDR3 length: 15 amino acids. Germline CDR1 SGHRS, CDR2 YFSETQ. The DNA of the CDR3 is TGCGCCAGCAGCTTAGGAGGGACAGGGGCATACGAGCAGTACTTC. Protein sequence: CASSLGGTGAYEQYF.

V usage is TRBV6-5 and J usage is TRBJ2-7; possibly TRBD1 for D (6 bases). The CDR3 sequence is 14 residues long. Germline CDR1 MNHEY, CDR2 SVGAGI. The germline V and J ends were trimmed by 1 base and 4 bases, with 11 bases remaining between them. CDR3 sequence: CASSYLQGGYEQYF. DNA of the CDR3: TGTGCCAGCAGTTACTTACAGGGTGGGTACGAGCAGTACTTC.

The V call is TRBV5-1, the J call TRBJ2-3, with a weak D call TRBD1 (5 bases). Trimming stripped 2 bases from V and 2 bases from J, with 12 bases between. The CDR3 runs to 15 residues. The germline V gene encodes CDR1 SGHRS and CDR2 YFSETQ. CDR3 residues: CASSLMDTYTDTQYF. CDR3 in DNA: TGCGCCAGCAGCTTAATGGACACCTACACAGATACGCAGTATTTT.

This clone was counted once. The V and J genes are TRBV27 and TRBJ2-1; 9 bases agree with TRBD2. V trimming: 1 base; J trimming: 7 bases; junction bases outside the gene matches: 8. The length of the CDR3 is 16 residues. CDR1 is MNHEY, CDR2 SMNVEV, per germline (reference sequence). In DNA, the CDR3 is TGTGCCAGCAGTTTATTTGTGCTAGCGGGAACGAATGAGCAGTTCTTC. This codes for CASSLFVLAGTNEQFF.

V usage is TRBV9 and J usage is TRBJ2-7; D perhaps matches TRBD1 (5 bases). Per the germline V gene, CDR1 is SGDLS and CDR2 is YYNGEE. V was pared by 5 bases and J by 7 bases, with 19 bases between. This CDR3 is built from 14 residues. CDR3 region: CASSPVQAVGEQYF. The CDR3 region has the DNA TGTGCCAGCAGTCCAGTACAGGCGGTGGGGGAGCAGTACTTC.

The chain is built from TRBV19 and TRBJ2-7; D might be TRBD1 (6 bases). From germline, CDR1 is LNHDA and CDR2 SQIVND (reference sequence). V was cut by 10 bases and J by 4 bases, with 11 bases left in between. The CDR3 sequence is 11 residues long. The CDR3 region is CATSGAYEQYF. Written as DNA, the CDR3 is TGTGCCACCTCAGGGGCGTACGAGCAGTACTTC.

The V gene is TRBV11-2, the J gene TRBJ2-6, with 7 nucleotides matching TRBD1. This CDR3 spans 18 amino acids. Unmatched junction bases numbered 9, after V lost 4 bases and J lost 0 bases. Germline V gene sequence: CDR1 SGHAT, CDR2 FQNNGV. The CDR3 loop reads CASSSPKGARSGANVLTF. CDR3 DNA sequence: TGTGCCAGCAGCTCACCCAAGGGGGCCCGCTCTGGGGCCAACGTCCTGACTTTC.